This record covers a single T cell receptor beta chain. Its antigen is unknown. As the CDR3 is not closed by the conserved phenylalanine or tryptophan, this likely results from a read error. No DNA is shown, since the ends of the CDR3 on it are uncertain; the CDR3 is the one TCRdb lists. The germline V gene has CDR1 MDHEN and CDR2 SYDVKM. The CDR3 length is 14 residues, termini included. These data originate in a study of T cell responses to AZD1222 COVID-19 vaccine. Looking at the study overall: Second-dose intervals of approximately 4 or approximately 12 weeks were pooled. Broader study findings: Two AZD1222 doses significantly raised spike-specific TCR breadth and depth over controls. Repertoire samples came only from after the peak T cell response. The sample set comprised mostly white British donors with more females, and clonal diversity was possibly underestimated.

Profiled with immunoSEQ multiplex PCR; TCRdb holds only in-frame clones, not every one. The profile shows 200,000 or so clones, 92% of them singletons. This receptor was taken from an adult in good health. The material was peripheral blood, obtained on day 0 of AZD1222 vaccination. The chain joins TRBV28 to TRBJ1-2; the DNA was not compared with TRBD1, the D call given in the table. The CDR3 is CASSIFRDRGLMGS.